The 4 T cell receptor beta chains in this list originate from one sample, sequenced in a study of shared clonotypes between healthy human individuals. The data were produced by immunoSEQ multiplex PCR, yet TCRdb's version contains in-frame clones alone and is incomplete. The repertoire includes approximately 2.3 million clones, just over 90% of them detected once, and 0.3% to 0.4% sits in the top ten. The sample consisted of naive CD4+ T cells from PBMCs. Subset here: CD45RA+ positively selected. The source of these receptors is a man younger than 35 in good health. Some clones in this sample may be carry-over from other donors' samples.

The chain links TRBV7-2 to TRBJ1-2; D is uncertain. This CDR3 contains 14 residues. With 1 base removed from V and 1 base from J, the gap between germline ends came to 7 bases. Looked up from germline, CDR1 is SGHTA and CDR2 is FQGNSA. The CDR3 region is CASSLERVNYGYTF. In DNA form, the CDR3 reads TGTGCCAGCAGCTTAGAAAGGGTTAACTATGGCTACACCTTC.

This clone was seen only once. The CDR3 region is CASSLRQGSNQPQHF. The CDR3 DNA sequence: TGTGCCAGCAGCTTGAGGCAGGGGAGCAATCAGCCCCAGCATTTT. The chain employs TRBV5-5 and TRBJ1-5; perhaps TRBD1 as D (6 bases). Looked up from germline, CDR1 is SGHKS and CDR2 is YYEKEE (reference sequence). The CDR3 totals 15 residues. The V gene lost 1 base and the J gene lost 1 base, with 9 bases spanning the gap.

The V and J genes are TRBV19 and TRBJ2-1; D is unresolved. The CDR3 sequence is 11 residues long. V dropped 7 bases and J dropped 4 bases, with 5 bases sitting between them. Germline values: CDR1 LNHDA, CDR2 SQIVND (reference sequence). The CDR3 region has the DNA TGTGCCAGTAACAGTTACAATGAGCAGTTCTTC. Its protein product is CASNSYNEQFF. Combining the CDR3 with reference TRBV19 and TRBJ2-1 gives the whole variable domain DGGITQSPKYLFRKEGQNVTLSCEQNLNHDAMYWYRQDPGQGLRLIYYSQIVNDFQKGDIAEGYSVSREKKESFPLTVTSAQKNPTAFYLCASNSYNEQFFGPGTRLTVL.

The chain joins TRBV30 to TRBJ2-3; a possible D gene is TRBD2 (5 bases). This CDR3 is 14 amino acids long. Between the trimmed V and J ends, which lost 4 bases and 6 bases, there was a span of 17 bases. Germline CDR1 reads GTSNPN; CDR2 reads SVGIG (reference sequence). The CDR3 reads CAWNGRRMMDTQYF. The CDR3 DNA reads as TGTGCCTGGAATGGCCGGAGGATGATGGATACGCAGTATTTT. Full variable domain (rest looked up from reference TRBV30 and TRBJ2-3): SQTIHQWPATLVQPVGSPLSLECTVEGTSNPNLYWYRQAAGRGLQLLFYSVGIGQISSEVPQNLSASRPQDRQFILSSKKLLLSDSGFYLCAWNGRRMMDTQYFGPGTRLTVL.